This T cell receptor beta chain stems from a study of blood T cells in healthy people across ages. Findings and caveats of the study: More naive CD4+ cells and higher diversity marked long-lived donors relative to aged donors.

In regard to this clonotype: Its matching antigen is unknown. A read error may account for a junction end that differs from germline.

Next came a second PCR, run for about 7 to 12 cycles, which used a sample-barcoded 5' primer along with a J-beta primer mix. TCRdb re-derived calls from the 5' RACE reads in MiXCR, one entry per CDR3 protein. Of around 1.5 million distinct CDR3 sequences in the sample, around 42% were seen once. The specimen sequenced was blood. This receptor was identified in a young woman in good health.

The CDR3 nucleotides are TGTGCCAGCAGCGAAGGGACTGCCAGAGAGACCCAGTACTTC. Its protein is CASSEGTARETQYF. The chain is built from TRBV2 and TRBJ2-5; tentative D call: TRBD2 (6 bases). Germline CDR1 and CDR2: SNHLY and FYNNEI. The CDR3 is 14 amino acids. The full variable domain, with the rest looked up from reference TRBV2 and TRBJ2-5, is EPEVTQTPSHQVTQMGQEVILRCVPISNHLYFYWYRQILGQKVEFLVSFYNNEISEKSEIFDDQFSVERPDGSNFTLKIRSTKLEDSAMYFCASSEGTARETQYFGPGTRLLVL.